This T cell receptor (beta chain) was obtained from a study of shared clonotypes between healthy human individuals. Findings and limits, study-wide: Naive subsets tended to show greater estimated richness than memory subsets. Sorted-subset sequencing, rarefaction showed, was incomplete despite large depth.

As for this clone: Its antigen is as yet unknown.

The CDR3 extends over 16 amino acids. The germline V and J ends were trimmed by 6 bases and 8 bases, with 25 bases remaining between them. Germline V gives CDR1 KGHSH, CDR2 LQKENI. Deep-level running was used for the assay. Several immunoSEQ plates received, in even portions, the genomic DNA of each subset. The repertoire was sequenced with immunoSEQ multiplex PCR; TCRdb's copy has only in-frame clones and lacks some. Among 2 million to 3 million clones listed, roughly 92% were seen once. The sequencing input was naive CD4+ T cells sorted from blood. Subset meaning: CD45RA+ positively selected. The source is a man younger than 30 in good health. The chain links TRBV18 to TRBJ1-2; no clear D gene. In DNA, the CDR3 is TGTGCCAGCTCCCCGATTGCATCTACAGACTATGAGGGCTACACCTTC. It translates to CASSPIASTDYEGYTF. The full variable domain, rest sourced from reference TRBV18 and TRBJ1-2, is NAGVMQNPRHLVRRRGQEARLRCSPMKGHSHVYWYRQLPEEGLKFMVYLQKENIIDESGMPKERFSAEFPKEGPSILRIQQVVRGDSAAYFCASSPIASTDYEGYTFGSGTRLTVV.